This T cell receptor beta chain was documented in a study of metastatic and nonmetastatic thyroid tumors. Looking at the study overall: Comparison of repertoires was carried out across blood and tumor or nodule tissue from malignant and benign thyroid patients. General study points: Relative to benign nodules, malignant thyroid tumors were reportedly characterized by significantly elevated TCR beta diversity in blood and tumor.

The CDR3 totals 16 residues. CDR1 and CDR2 from the germline V gene are MNHNS and SASEGT. Original analysis: Differences in CDR3 between clinicopathological groups were drawn on to build a classifier intended to discriminate distant-metastatic papillary thyroid cancer patients. From the PCR reads, TCRdb re-called clones with MiXCR. The authors' filters were not applied to this entry. Among approximately 6,300 clones listed, approximately 18% were seen once. This clone showed up just a few times. What it recognizes is unknown. An end of the junction differs from the germline gene, which may be a read error. Patients underwent thyroid surgery, and none had received any treatment before it.

The chain joins TRBV6-1 to TRBJ2-2; D may be TRBD1 (5 bases). This sequence originates from a female donor with papillary thyroid cancer or a benign thyroid nodule (not recorded which). Some clones in this sample may be carry-over from other donors' samples. Specimen: adjacent normal tissue. The CDR3 loop reads CASSLPVTANTGELFF. DNA of the CDR3: TGTGCCAGCAGCCTCCCCGTGACAGCGAACACCGGTGAGCTGTTTTTT.